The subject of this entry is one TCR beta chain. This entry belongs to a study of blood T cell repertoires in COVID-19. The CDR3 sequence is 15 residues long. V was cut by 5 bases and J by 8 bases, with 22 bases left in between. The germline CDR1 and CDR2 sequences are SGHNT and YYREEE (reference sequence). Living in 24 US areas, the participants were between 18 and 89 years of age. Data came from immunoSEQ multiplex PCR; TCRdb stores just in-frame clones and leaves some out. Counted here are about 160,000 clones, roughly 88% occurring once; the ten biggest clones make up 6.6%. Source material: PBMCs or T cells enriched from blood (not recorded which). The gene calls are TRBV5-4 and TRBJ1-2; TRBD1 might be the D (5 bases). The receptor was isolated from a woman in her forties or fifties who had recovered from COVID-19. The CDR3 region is CASSQDSHTRLGYTF. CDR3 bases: TGTGCCAGCAGTCAAGACAGCCACACGCGTCTCGGCTACACCTTC.